Sequencing of this T cell receptor beta chain was carried out in a study of blood T cell repertoires in COVID-19. Study information: T cells, B-cell-depleted T cells, or PBMCs provided the cDNA or gDNA that served as material.

Sequenced by immunoSEQ multiplex PCR; TCRdb stores in-frame clones only, minus some. The data contain roughly 190,000 clones, nearly 90% of them singletons. This clonotype originated in a man aged 55 to 70 with active or convalescent COVID-19. Source material: peripheral blood.

DNA of the CDR3: TGTGCCAGCAGTTTAAGGAGGGTCGGGGAGCAGTACTTC. Protein: CASSLRRVGEQYF. The rearrangement joins TRBV12-3 or TRBV12-4 to TRBJ2-7; D is possibly TRBD2 (6 bases). V lost 2 bases and J lost 7, with 12 bases in between. The length of the CDR3 is 13 residues.